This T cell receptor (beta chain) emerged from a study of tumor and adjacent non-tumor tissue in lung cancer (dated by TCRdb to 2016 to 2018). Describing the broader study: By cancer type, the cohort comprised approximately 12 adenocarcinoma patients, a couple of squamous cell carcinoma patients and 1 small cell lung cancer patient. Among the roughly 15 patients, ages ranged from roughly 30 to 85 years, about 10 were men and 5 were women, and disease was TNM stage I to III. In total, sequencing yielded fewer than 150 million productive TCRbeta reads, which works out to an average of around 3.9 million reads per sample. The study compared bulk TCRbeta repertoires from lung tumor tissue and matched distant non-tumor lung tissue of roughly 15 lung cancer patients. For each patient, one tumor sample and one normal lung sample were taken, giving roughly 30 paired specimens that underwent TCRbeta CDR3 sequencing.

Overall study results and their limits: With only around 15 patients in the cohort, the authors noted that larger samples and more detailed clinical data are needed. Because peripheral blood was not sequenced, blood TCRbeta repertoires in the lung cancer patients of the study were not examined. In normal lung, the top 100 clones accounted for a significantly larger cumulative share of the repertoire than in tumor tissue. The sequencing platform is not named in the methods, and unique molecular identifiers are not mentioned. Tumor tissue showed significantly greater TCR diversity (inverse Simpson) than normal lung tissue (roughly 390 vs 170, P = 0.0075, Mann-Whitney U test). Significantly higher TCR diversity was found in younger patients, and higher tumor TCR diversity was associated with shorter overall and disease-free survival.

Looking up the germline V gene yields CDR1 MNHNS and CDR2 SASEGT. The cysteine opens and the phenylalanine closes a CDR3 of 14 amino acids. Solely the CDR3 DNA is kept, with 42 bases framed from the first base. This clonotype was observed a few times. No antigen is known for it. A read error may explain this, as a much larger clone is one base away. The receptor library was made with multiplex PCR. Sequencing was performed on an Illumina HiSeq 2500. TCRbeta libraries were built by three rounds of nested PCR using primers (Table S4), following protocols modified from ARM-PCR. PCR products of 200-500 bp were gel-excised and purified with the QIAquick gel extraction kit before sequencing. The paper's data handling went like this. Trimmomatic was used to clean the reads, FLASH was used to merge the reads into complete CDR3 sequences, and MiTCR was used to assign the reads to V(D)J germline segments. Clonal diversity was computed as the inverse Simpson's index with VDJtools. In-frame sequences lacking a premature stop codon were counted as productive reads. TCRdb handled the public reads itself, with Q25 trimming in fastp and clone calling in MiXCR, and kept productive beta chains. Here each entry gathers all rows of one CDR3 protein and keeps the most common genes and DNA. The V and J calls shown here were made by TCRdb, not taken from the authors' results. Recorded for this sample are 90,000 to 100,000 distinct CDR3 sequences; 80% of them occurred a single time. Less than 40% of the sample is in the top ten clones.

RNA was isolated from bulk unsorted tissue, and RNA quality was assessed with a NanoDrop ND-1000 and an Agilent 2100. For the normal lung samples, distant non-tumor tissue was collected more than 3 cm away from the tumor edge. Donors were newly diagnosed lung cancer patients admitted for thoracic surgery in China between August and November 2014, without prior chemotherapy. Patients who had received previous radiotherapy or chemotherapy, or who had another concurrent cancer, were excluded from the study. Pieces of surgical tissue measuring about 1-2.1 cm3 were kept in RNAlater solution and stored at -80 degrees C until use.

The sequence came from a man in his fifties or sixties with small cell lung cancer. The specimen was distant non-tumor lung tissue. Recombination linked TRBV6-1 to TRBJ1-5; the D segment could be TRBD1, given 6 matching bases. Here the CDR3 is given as CAGSQGTGWAPQHF. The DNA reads TGTGCCGGCAGTCAGGGGACGGGCTGGGCGCCCCAGCATTTT.